These T cell receptor beta chains were read from a single sample in a study of blood T cells in healthy people across ages. TCRdb redid the calling of the 5' RACE reads with MiXCR, one entry per CDR3 protein. Of roughly 1,500,000 distinct CDR3 sequences detected, roughly 30% appear once; the ten largest clones hold about 11%. The sequenced sample was blood. These TCRs come from a young woman in good health. The CDR3 runs from the conserved cysteine through the conserved F or W. The D gene is left open where the match is weak. Rows give clone size only sometimes, using once, few, many, or a class for an expanded clone.

size: -
J: TRBJ2-1
D: -
V: TRBV4-2
CDR3: CASSQWGGPNGEQFF
DNA: TGTGCCAGCAGCCAATGGGGGGGCCCGAATGGTGAGCAGTTCTTC

size: -
J: TRBJ2-3
D: -
V: TRBV6-1
CDR3: CASSEVLLSGWADTQYF
DNA: TGTGCCAGCAGTGAAGTCCTACTATCGGGGTGGGCAGATACGCAGTATTTT

size: few
J: TRBJ2-3
D: TRBD1
V: TRBV7-9
CDR3: CASSLVQGAYTDTQYF
DNA: TGTGCCAGCAGCTTAGTTCAGGGGGCCTACACAGATACGCAGTATTTT

size: -
J: TRBJ1-2
D: -
V: TRBV30
CDR3: CAWSVDVESNYGYTF
DNA: TGTGCCTGGAGTGTTGACGTCGAGAGTAACTATGGCTACACCTTC

size: -
J: TRBJ2-3
D: -
V: TRBV2
CDR3: CASKEGAGDTQYF
DNA: TGTGCCAGCAAGGAGGGAGCAGGGGATACGCAGTATTTT

size: -
J: TRBJ2-7
D: TRBD1
V: TRBV20-1
CDR3: CSAEDGTGGCYEQYF
DNA: TGCAGTGCTGAAGACGGGACAGGGGGATGCTACGAGCAGTACTTC

size: few
J: TRBJ2-7
D: TRBD2
V: TRBV6-6
CDR3: CASRGLADRDEQYF
DNA: TGTGCCAGCAGGGGACTAGCGGACAGAGACGAGCAGTACTTC

size: -
J: TRBJ2-3
D: -
V: TRBV27
CDR3: CASSSPGRIFDTQYF
DNA: TGTGCCAGCAGTTCGCCGGGGCGGATATTTGATACGCAGTATTTT

size: -
J: TRBJ2-3
D: -
V: TRBV27
CDR3: CASSATGTHYSIYAPTQYF
DNA: TGTGCCAGCAGTGCTACCGGGACACACTACTCGATCTACGCCCCTACGCAGTATTTT

size: few
J: TRBJ2-7
D: -
V: TRBV20-1
CDR3: CSARIPQGPTYEQYF
DNA: TGCAGTGCTAGAATACCACAGGGTCCCACCTACGAGCAGTACTTC

size: few
J: TRBJ1-1
D: TRBD1
V: TRBV20-1
CDR3: CSAKQGGALNTEAFF
DNA: TGCAGTGCTAAGCAGGGGGGGGCGCTAAACACTGAAGCTTTCTTT

size: few
J: TRBJ2-7
D: TRBD1
V: TRBV28
CDR3: CASSLSTGPGYEQYF
DNA: TGTGCCAGCAGTTTATCGACAGGGCCTGGGTACGAGCAGTACTTC

size: -
J: TRBJ1-6
D: -
V: TRBV24-1
CDR3: CATTRDRHNSPLHF
DNA: TGTGCCACCACCCGGGACCGACATAATTCACCCCTCCACTTT

size: few
J: TRBJ1-6
D: -
V: TRBV27
CDR3: CATKTGSYNSPLHF
DNA: TGTGCCACCAAGACAGGTTCCTATAATTCACCCCTCCACTTT

size: -
J: TRBJ2-7
D: -
V: TRBV30
CDR3: CALHSDGYEQYF
DNA: TGTGCCCTGCATTCGGACGGATACGAGCAGTACTTC

size: few
J: TRBJ2-7
D: -
V: TRBV2
CDR3: CASSEFPGPIYEQYF
DNA: TGTGCCAGCAGTGAATTCCCAGGCCCCATATACGAGCAGTACTTC

size: -
J: TRBJ2-7
D: -
V: TRBV29-1
CDR3: CSVEEGGLEQYF
DNA: TGCAGCGTTGAAGAAGGAGGGCTCGAGCAGTACTTC

size: -
J: TRBJ1-2
D: -
V: TRBV11-1
CDR3: CASSPGRFNYGYTF
DNA: TGTGCCAGCAGCCCGGGGCGCTTTAACTATGGCTACACCTTC

size: -
J: TRBJ2-1
D: -
V: TRBV7-6
CDR3: CASSPSPALGRNGQFF
DNA: TGTGCCAGCAGCCCAAGTCCTGCTCTTGGTAGGAATGGGCAGTTCTTC

size: -
J: TRBJ2-7
D: TRBD2
V: TRBV5-1
CDR3: CASSSHLKAGGVYEQYF
DNA: TGCGCCAGCAGCTCGCATCTTAAGGCGGGAGGGGTCTACGAGCAGTACTTC

size: -
J: TRBJ2-3
D: -
V: TRBV27
CDR3: CASSGRRDTQYF
DNA: TGTGCCAGCAGCGGCAGGAGAGATACGCAGTATTTT

size: -
J: TRBJ1-5
D: TRBD1
V: TRBV28
CDR3: CASSLRDRGVTQHF
DNA: TGTGCCAGCAGTTTAAGGGACAGGGGGGTGACCCAGCATTTT

size: -
J: TRBJ2-7
D: -
V: TRBV9
CDR3: CASSLEVSSTEQYF
DNA: TGTGCCAGCAGCTTAGAGGTGTCAAGCACCGAGCAGTACTTC

size: -
J: TRBJ2-3
D: -
V: TRBV6-4
CDR3: CASSDSIARGDTQYF
DNA: TGTGCCAGCAGTGACTCGATCGCCCGCGGAGATACGCAGTATTTT

size: -
J: TRBJ2-7
D: -
V: TRBV28
CDR3: CASSLKSWTGVYEQYF
DNA: TGTGCCAGCAGTTTAAAGTCGTGGACTGGAGTCTACGAGCAGTACTTC

size: -
J: TRBJ2-1
D: -
V: TRBV7-2
CDR3: CASSLKGGEYNEQFF
DNA: TGTGCCAGCAGCTTAAAGGGGGGTGAATACAATGAGCAGTTCTTC

size: few
J: TRBJ2-1
D: -
V: TRBV4-2
CDR3: CASSQEAWSGEGEQFF
DNA: TGTGCCAGCAGCCAAGAAGCGTGGTCGGGGGAAGGCGAGCAGTTCTTC

size: -
J: TRBJ2-7
D: TRBD1
V: TRBV6-1
CDR3: CASFRAGGSYEQYF
DNA: TGTGCCAGCTTCAGGGCAGGGGGCTCCTACGAGCAGTACTTC